These T cell receptor beta chains were read from a single sample in a study of blood T cell repertoires in COVID-19. Sequenced by immunoSEQ multiplex PCR; TCRdb stores in-frame clones only, minus some. The sample records some 110,000 clones, more than 85% being singletons. The sequenced sample consisted of peripheral blood. These receptors all stem from a man between 50 and 59 years old with COVID-19, enrolled during active disease. Each CDR3 is given with its conserved first and last residue. D genes are given only for firm matches. Clone size is given for some rows only: seen once, a few or many times, or a class if the clone is expanded.

TRBD2 | . | TRBJ2-3 | TRBV13 | CASSPPGGGRADTQYF | TGTGCCAGCAGCCCCCCTGGCGGAGGGAGGGCAGATACGCAGTATTTT
TRBD1 | . | TRBJ2-5 | TRBV7-9 | CASSQGQGETQYF | TGTGCCAGCAGCCAAGGACAGGGAGAGACCCAGTACTTC
. | once | TRBJ1-4 | TRBV5-1 | CASSVSGNEKLFF | TGCGCCAGCAGCGTCTCGGGAAATGAAAAACTGTTTTTT
TRBD1 | . | TRBJ1-1 | TRBV14 | CASSQLLDRGSGKMNTEAFF | TGTGCCAGCAGCCAACTACTGGACAGGGGAAGTGGAAAGATGAACACTGAAGCTTTCTTT
. | . | TRBJ2-1 | TRBV6-6 | CASTGDFGDEQFF | TGTGCCAGCACTGGGGACTTCGGGGATGAGCAGTTCTTC
. | . | TRBJ2-3 | TRBV11-2 | CASSFRDSLITDTQYF | TGTGCCAGCAGCTTCCGGGACTCGCTGATCACAGATACGCAGTATTTT
. | once | TRBJ1-5 | TRBV10-3 | CAITRDTNQPQHF | TGTGCCATTACCCGGGACACCAATCAGCCCCAGCATTTT
TRBD2 | . | TRBJ2-1 | TRBV6-1 | CASSEGGTSRNEQFF | TGTGCCAGCAGTGAAGGGGGGACTAGCAGGAATGAGCAGTTCTTC
. | . | TRBJ1-1 | TRBV2 | CASSERSGGNTEAFF | TGTGCCAGCAGTGAACGTTCTGGAGGTAACACTGAAGCTTTCTTT
TRBD2 | . | TRBJ2-1 | TRBV19 | CASSKQAGGGYEQFF | TGTGCCAGTAGTAAGCAAGCGGGAGGGGGGTATGAGCAGTTCTTC
. | . | TRBJ2-5 | TRBV19 | CASSINRDQETQYF | TGTGCCAGTAGTATAAACAGGGACCAAGAGACCCAGTACTTC
TRBD1 | . | TRBJ1-5 | TRBV19 | CASRGQGSNQPQHF | TGTGCCAGTAGGGGACAGGGTAGCAATCAGCCCCAGCATTTT
TRBD1 | few | TRBJ2-2 | TRBV7-9 | CASSSGTGTGELFF | TGTGCCAGCAGCTCCGGGACAGGGACCGGGGAGCTGTTTTTT
TRBD2 | . | TRBJ2-5 | TRBV9 | CASSSFAGAGGETQYF | TGTGCCAGCAGCTCCTTCGCCGGGGCGGGGGGAGAGACCCAGTACTTC
. | . | TRBJ2-7 | TRBV28 | CASIRTTGSYEQYF | TGTGCCAGCATTCGAACGACAGGCTCCTACGAGCAGTACTTC
. | . | TRBJ1-5 | TRBV3-1/TRBV3-2 | CASSQDLTENQPQHF | TGTGCCAGCAGCCAAGATCTTACAGAAAATCAGCCCCAGCATTTT
TRBD1 | few | TRBJ1-2 | TRBV5-1 | CASSFGLTGYGYTF | TGCGCCAGCAGCTTTGGGTTGACAGGGTACGGCTACACCTTC
TRBD1 | . | TRBJ2-5 | TRBV6-1 | CASSETGFRETQYF | TGTGCCAGCAGTGAGACAGGGTTTAGGGAGACCCAGTACTTC
. | . | TRBJ1-2 | TRBV5-8 | CASSFQGNPYGYTF | TGTGCCAGCAGCTTCCAGGGTAACCCCTATGGCTACACCTTC
TRBD1 | . | TRBJ2-7 | TRBV18 | CASSPVHGQDAFYEQYF | TGTGCCAGCTCACCAGTCCATGGACAGGACGCCTTCTACGAGCAGTACTTC